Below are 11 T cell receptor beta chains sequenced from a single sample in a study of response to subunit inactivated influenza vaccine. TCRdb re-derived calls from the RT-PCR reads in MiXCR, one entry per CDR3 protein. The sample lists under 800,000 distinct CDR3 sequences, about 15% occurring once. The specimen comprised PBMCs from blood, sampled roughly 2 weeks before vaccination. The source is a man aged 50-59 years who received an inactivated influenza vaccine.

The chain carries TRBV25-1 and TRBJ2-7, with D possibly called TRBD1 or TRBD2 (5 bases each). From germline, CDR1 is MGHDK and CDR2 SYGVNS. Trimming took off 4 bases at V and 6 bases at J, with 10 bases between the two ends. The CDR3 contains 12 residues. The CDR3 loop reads CASSAGRVEQYF. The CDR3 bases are TGTGCCAGCAGTGCGGGACGGGTCGAGCAGTACTTC.

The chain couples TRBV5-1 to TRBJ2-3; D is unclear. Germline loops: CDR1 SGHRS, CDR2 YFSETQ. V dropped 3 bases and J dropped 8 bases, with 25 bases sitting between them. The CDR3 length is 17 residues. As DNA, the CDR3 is TGCGCCAGCAGCTCCACCGGTGGCGGTAGTTTTGTAGGTACGCAGTATTTT. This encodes CASSSTGGGSFVGTQYF.

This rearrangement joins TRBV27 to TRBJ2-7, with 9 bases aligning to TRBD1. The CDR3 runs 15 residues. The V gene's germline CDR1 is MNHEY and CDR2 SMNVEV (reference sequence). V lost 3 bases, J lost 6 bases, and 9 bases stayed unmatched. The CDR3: CASSFRRDRVGEQYF. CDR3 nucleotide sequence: TGTGCCAGCAGTTTTCGCCGGGACAGGGTGGGCGAGCAGTACTTC.

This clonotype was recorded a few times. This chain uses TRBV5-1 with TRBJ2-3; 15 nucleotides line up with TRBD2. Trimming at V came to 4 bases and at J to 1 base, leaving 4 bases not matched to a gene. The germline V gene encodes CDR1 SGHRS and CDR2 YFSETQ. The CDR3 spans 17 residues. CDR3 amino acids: CASSLGLAGGGTDTQYF. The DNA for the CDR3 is TGCGCCAGCAGCCTTGGACTAGCGGGGGGGGGCACAGATACGCAGTATTTT.

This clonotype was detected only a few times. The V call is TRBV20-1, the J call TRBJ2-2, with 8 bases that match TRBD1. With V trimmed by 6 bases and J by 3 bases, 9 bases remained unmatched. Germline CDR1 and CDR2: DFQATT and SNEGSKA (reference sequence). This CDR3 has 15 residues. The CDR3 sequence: CSARGDRGDTGELFF. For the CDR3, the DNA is TGCAGTGCCAGGGGTGACAGGGGCGACACCGGGGAGCTGTTTTTT.

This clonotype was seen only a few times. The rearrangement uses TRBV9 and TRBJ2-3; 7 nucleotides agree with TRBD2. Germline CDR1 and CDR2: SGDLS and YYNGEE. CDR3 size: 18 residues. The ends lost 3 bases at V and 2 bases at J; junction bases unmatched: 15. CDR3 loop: CASSGGAGVDRTTDTQYF. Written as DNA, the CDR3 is TGTGCCAGCAGCGGAGGGGCGGGAGTTGATCGGACCACAGATACGCAGTATTTT.

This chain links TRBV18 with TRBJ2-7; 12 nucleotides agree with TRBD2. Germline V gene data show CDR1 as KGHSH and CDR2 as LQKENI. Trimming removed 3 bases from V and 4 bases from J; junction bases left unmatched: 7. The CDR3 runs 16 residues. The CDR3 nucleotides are TGTGCCAGCTCACCCTCGACTAGCGGGAGTAGATACGAGCAGTACTTC. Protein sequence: CASSPSTSGSRYEQYF.

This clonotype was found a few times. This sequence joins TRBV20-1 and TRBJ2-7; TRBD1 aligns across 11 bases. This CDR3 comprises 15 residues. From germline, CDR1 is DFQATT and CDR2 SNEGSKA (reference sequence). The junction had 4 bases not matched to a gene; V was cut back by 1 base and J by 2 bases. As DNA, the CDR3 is TGCAGTGCTAGAGTCGGACAGGGGGCCGCCTACGAGCAGTACTTC. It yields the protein CSARVGQGAAYEQYF.

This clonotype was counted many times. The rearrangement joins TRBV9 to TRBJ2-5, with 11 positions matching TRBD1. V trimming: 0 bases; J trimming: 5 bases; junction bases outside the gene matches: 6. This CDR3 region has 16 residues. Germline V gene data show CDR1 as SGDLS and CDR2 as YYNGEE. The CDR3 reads CASSVGLGQGDETQYF. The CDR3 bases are TGTGCCAGCAGCGTAGGCCTGGGACAGGGGGACGAGACCCAGTACTTC.

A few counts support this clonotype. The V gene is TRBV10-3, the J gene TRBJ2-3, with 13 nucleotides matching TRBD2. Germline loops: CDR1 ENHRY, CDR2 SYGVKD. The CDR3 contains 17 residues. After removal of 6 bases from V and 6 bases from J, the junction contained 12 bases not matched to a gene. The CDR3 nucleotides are TGTGCCATCAGGGCTGGGATCGGACTAGCGGGAGCGGATACGCAGTATTTT. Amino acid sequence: CAIRAGIGLAGADTQYF.

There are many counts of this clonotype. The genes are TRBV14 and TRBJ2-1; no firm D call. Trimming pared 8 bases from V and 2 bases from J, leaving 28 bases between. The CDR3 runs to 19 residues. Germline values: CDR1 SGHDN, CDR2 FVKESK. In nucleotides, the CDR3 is TGTGCCAGCTACGACCTACCAACGACCGGGTTTCTAGCCTACAATGAGCAGTTCTTC. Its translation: CASYDLPTTGFLAYNEQFF.